This paragraph covers one T cell receptor (beta chain) sequence. The antigen is unknown. These data originate in a study of shared clonotypes between healthy human individuals. Study-level background: The people who gave samples were two women and a few men aged 18 to 49. Three plates were used per donor for CD4 naive, three for CD4 memory, two for CD8 naive and one for CD8 memory. Study-wide points: Estimated richness was generally greater in naive than memory subsets.

Sequencing used immunoSEQ multiplex PCR; TCRdb keeps in-frame clones, though not all of them. The repertoire holds roughly 170,000 clones, with 65% to 70% as singletons. Within Nashville, Tennessee resided all donors, each a Caucasian adult. V lost 3 bases to trimming and J lost 0 bases; unmatched junction nucleotides: 17. CDR3 length equals 20 residues. Germline V gives CDR1 KGHSH, CDR2 LQKENI. J is TRBJ1-3 and V is TRBV18; 7 nucleotides match TRBD1. The clonotype originates from a man aged 25-40 years in good health. The source material was memory CD4+ T cells sorted from blood. Noted subset: CD45RA-negative fraction. Here the CDR3 DNA reads TGTGCCAGCTCACCCACAGGGGCGCCCGGCATAAACCTCTCTGGAAACACCATATATTTT. This sequence encodes CASSPTGAPGINLSGNTIYF.